Sequencing of this T cell receptor beta chain was carried out in a study of CD8 T cells in ankylosing spondylitis. General study results and limits: A TCR beta motif of eight or nine highly homologous variants seemed to mark ankylosing spondylitis blood.

On this clonotype itself: Its antigen is not known.

TCRdb passed the 5' RACE reads through MiXCR, listing each CDR3 protein once. The table records about 240,000 distinct CDR3 sequences, roughly 8.2% of them present only once. CDR3 size: 15 residues. V lost 1 base and J lost 2, with 11 bases in between. Germline assignment: CDR1 MGHRA and CDR2 YSYEKL. What was sequenced was blood, either unsorted or a sorted T cell fraction (not recorded which). This receptor was identified in a female donor with ankylosing spondylitis or in good health (not recorded which). This chain links TRBV4-1 with TRBJ1-2; D not certain. As DNA, the CDR3 is TGCGCCAGCAGCCAAGTAGGGAGCCCCAACTATGGCTACACCTTC. Translating gives CASSQVGSPNYGYTF.